The 18 T cell receptor beta chains listed next were all sequenced from one sample in a study of blood T cells in healthy people across ages (dated by TCRdb to 2013 to 2016). The protocol used for the library was 5' RACE. Sequencing used an Illumina HiSeq 2500. A second 7 to 11 cycle PCR used a sample-barcoded 5' primer and a J-beta primer mix. TCRdb passed the public sequencing reads through fastp at Q25 and MiXCR, retaining productive beta sequences. Each CDR3 protein gets just one entry, which takes the most common genes and DNA from the rows behind it. In all, the sample holds about 640,000 distinct CDR3 sequences, and approximately 40% of those were seen once. The ten most abundant clones make up approximately 29% of the sample. Sample: blood. The receptors stem from a man aged 80 or over in good health.

This clonotype was picked up a small number of times. This chain links TRBV6-2 or TRBV6-3 with TRBJ2-2; 7 bases line up with TRBD2. This CDR3 comprises 14 residues. After removal of 7 bases from V and 1 base from J, the junction contained 3 bases not matched to a gene. Germline CDR1 MNHEY, CDR2 SVGEGT. The DNA for the CDR3 is TGTGCCAGCAACTTAGCGGGGAACACCGGGGAGCTGTTTTTT. This codes for CASNLAGNTGELFF.

This chain links TRBV6-2 or TRBV6-3 with TRBJ2-1, with 9 positions matching TRBD1. Germline V lookup: CDR1 MNHEY, CDR2 SVGEGT. V lost 6 bases, J lost 10 bases, and 13 bases stayed unmatched. The CDR3 has 15 amino acids. The CDR3 DNA sequence: TGTGCCAGCAGACGCCCGGGACAGGGATTTAAAGAGCAGTTCTTC. Encoded protein: CASRRPGQGFKEQFF.

The chain is built from TRBV14 and TRBJ1-1; D is undetermined. Germline V CDR1 and CDR2: SGHDN, FVKESK. The V and J ends lost 0 bases and 6 bases respectively, with 20 bases between them. CDR3 size: 17 residues. This CDR3 is CASSQERGVINRAEAFF. In DNA form, the CDR3 reads TGTGCCAGCAGCCAAGAACGTGGAGTTATAAACCGAGCTGAAGCTTTCTTT.

This sequence joins TRBV7-9 and TRBJ1-2; tentatively, D is TRBD1 (5 bases). CDR1 and CDR2 from the germline V gene are SEHNR and FQNEAQ (reference sequence). The CDR3 totals 16 residues. Trimming shortened V by 1 base and J by 2 bases, and 14 bases separated the two germline ends. The CDR3 loop is CASSLVGGEPNYGYTF. The CDR3 DNA follows: TGTGCCAGCAGCTTAGTAGGAGGGGAGCCCAACTATGGCTACACCTTC.

V is TRBV5-1 and J is TRBJ2-3, with D maybe TRBD1 (6 bases). There are 16 residues in the CDR3. Looked up from germline, CDR1 is SGHRS and CDR2 is YFSETQ. V shed 0 bases and J shed 1 base, with 12 bases lying between them. The chain's CDR3 is CASSLEGVRRTDTQYF. In DNA, the CDR3 is TGCGCCAGCAGCTTGGAGGGGGTTCGTCGCACAGATACGCAGTATTTT.

This clonotype occurred many times. The chain has TRBV14 and TRBJ1-4; 9 nucleotides line up with TRBD1. The V gene's germline CDR1 is SGHDN and CDR2 FVKESK. The CDR3 runs to 16 residues. V shed 3 bases, J shed 0 bases, and the junction held 2 bases outside the gene matches. The CDR3: CASSHRTGATNEKLFF. The CDR3 nucleotides are TGTGCCAGCAGCCACAGGACAGGGGCAACTAATGAAAAACTGTTTTTT.

As for this clonotype: One end of the junction fails to match germline, which may point to a read error. The rearrangement uses TRBV10-3 and TRBJ2-2; D might be TRBD1 (6 bases). CDR3 length equals 13 residues. Germline CDR1 reads ENHRY; CDR2 reads SYGVKD. CDR3 residues: CAVRETGPEMLFF. CDR3 DNA: TGTGCCGTCAGAGAGACAGGCCCCGAGATGTTGTTTTTT.

The chain couples TRBV13 to TRBJ2-3; 13 nucleotides match TRBD2. The CDR3 consists of 20 residues. With 3 bases clipped from V and 0 bases from J, the junction kept 12 bases outside the gene matches. Germline V gives CDR1 PRHDT, CDR2 FYEKMQ (reference sequence). The CDR3 here is CASSLGTSGDLLTSTDTQYF. The CDR3 DNA follows: TGTGCCAGCAGCTTGGGGACTAGCGGGGATTTACTCACTAGCACAGATACGCAGTATTTT.

About this clonotype itself: It may be a read error: a sequence one base away is much more abundant. The V call is TRBV6-2 or TRBV6-3, the J call TRBJ2-6; tentatively, D is TRBD2 (7 bases). Germline lookup yields CDR1 MNHEY and CDR2 SVGEGT. The CDR3 runs 18 residues. The ends were cut back, 2 bases at V and 0 bases at J, with 14 bases in the middle. The CDR3 sequence is CASSYPQGGISGANVLTF. CDR3 bases: TGTGCCAGCAGTTACCCACAGGGAGGGATCTCTGGGGCCAACGTCCTGACTTTC.

This clonotype was counted a single time. The chain carries TRBV6-2 or TRBV6-3 and TRBJ1-5; 8 bases match TRBD1. The V and J ends lost 6 bases and 4 bases, in that order; junction bases with no gene match: 8. The CDR3 has 15 residues. CDR1 and CDR2 (germline): MNHEY, SVGEGT. The CDR3 region is CASRWGTGLNQPQHF. CDR3 DNA sequence: TGTGCCAGCAGATGGGGGACAGGTCTGAATCAGCCCCAGCATTTT.

This clonotype was counted a few times. The chain carries TRBV3-1 and TRBJ2-5; D is uncertain. The CDR3 consists of 14 residues. V shed 1 base and J shed 5 bases, with 11 bases lying between them. Germline loops: CDR1 LGHDT, CDR2 YNNKEL (reference sequence). The CDR3 nucleotides are TGTGCCAGCAGCCAAGCTGCCGGTTCTGAGACCCAGTACTTC. Its protein is CASSQAAGSETQYF.

About this clonotype itself: A much larger clone differs from this one at a single base, so this may be a read error. The rearrangement links TRBV29-1 to TRBJ2-3; 9 nucleotides align to TRBD2. CDR1 is SQVTM, CDR2 ANQGSEA, per germline. This CDR3 comprises 16 residues. The V and J ends lost 5 bases and 4 bases, in that order; junction bases with no gene match: 13. The CDR3 spells CSVPEVPSGKSDTQYF. The CDR3 bases are TGCAGCGTTCCAGAGGTTCCTAGCGGGAAGTCAGATACGCAGTATTTT.

CDR3 amino acids: CASSQLSTGAGANVLTF. CDR3 DNA sequence: TGCGCCAGCAGCCAATTGTCCACAGGGGCTGGGGCCAACGTCCTGACTTTC. The V and J genes are TRBV4-3 and TRBJ2-6; 7 bases fit TRBD1. CDR1 is LGHNA, CDR2 YSLEER, per germline. The CDR3 is 17 amino acids. J lost 2 bases, V lost 2 bases, and 6 bases had no gene match.

This clonotype was counted only a few times. The CDR3 region has the DNA TGTGCCAGCACCGTGGGGGGTGGCTACACCTTC. This gives the protein CASTVGGGYTF. The chain carries TRBV7-2 and TRBJ1-2, with D possibly matching TRBD1 (5 bases). The CDR3 is 11 amino acids. V lost 7 bases to trimming and J lost 7 bases, with 10 bases between them. Germline CDR1 reads SGHTA; CDR2 reads FQGNSA.

On this clonotype: One end of the junction is discordant with germline, which a read error may explain. The CDR3 DNA follows: TGCAGCGTGACGAAGGGGGGGGGCGACCAGGAGACCCAGTACTTC. It is translated as CSVTKGGGDQETQYF. The chain couples TRBV29-1 to TRBJ2-7, with D possibly matching TRBD2 (7 bases). The closer fit of TRBJ2-5 to the DNA end suggests the J call may be wrong. Germline lookup yields CDR1 SQVTM and CDR2 ANQGSEA. The CDR3 has 15 amino acids.

J is TRBJ1-5 and V is TRBV12-3 or TRBV12-4; D ambiguous. The CDR3 consists of 12 residues. Trimming cost V 5 bases and J 4 bases, with 6 bases left between them. CDR3 nucleotides: TGTGCCAGCAGTGGATATAATCAGCCCCAGCATTTT. Residues: CASSGYNQPQHF.

In this sample, this clonotype turned up a few times. The chain carries TRBV5-5 and TRBJ2-5, with 7 bases aligning to TRBD2. Germline V gene sequence: CDR1 SGHKS, CDR2 YYEKEE (reference sequence). CDR3 length equals 18 residues. The V segment lost 0 bases and the J segment 5 bases; nucleotides outside the gene matches: 16. The CDR3 loop reads CASSLVRLAETSRETQYF. DNA of the CDR3: TGTGCCAGCAGCTTGGTCCGACTAGCCGAGACTTCTAGGGAGACCCAGTACTTC.

This clonotype was counted a few times. The rearrangement joins TRBV4-2 to TRBJ2-3; 12 bases agree with TRBD2. Per the germline V gene, CDR1 is LGHNA and CDR2 is YNFKEQ. V trimming: 4 bases; J trimming: 0 bases; junction bases outside the gene matches: 8. The length of the CDR3 is 18 residues. The CDR3 nucleotides are TGTGCCAGCAGCCCCAGACTAGCGGGGGAAGGGAGCACAGATACGCAGTATTTT. Its protein product is CASSPRLAGEGSTDTQYF.